This paragraph reports one TCR beta chain. Its antigen is still unknown. The record originates from a study of T-cell reconstitution after alpha-beta-depleted transplantation in children. Overall study results and limits: Expanded clones from the graft, numbering several hundred, reportedly supplied alpha-beta T cells about two months after transplant. Hyperexpanded clones declined; after one year, newly produced T cells mostly supplied diversity.

CDR3 length: 17 residues. J lost 5 bases, V lost 5 bases, and 11 bases had no gene match. Germline values: CDR1 LGHDT, CDR2 YNNKEL (reference sequence). TCRbeta library preparation incorporated unique molecular identifiers. TCRdb recomputed calls from the PCR reads with MiXCR, one row per CDR3 protein. The data hold some 350,000 distinct CDR3 sequences, with around 15% observed a single time. V gene TRBV3-1 combines with J gene TRBJ2-1; 11 bases match TRBD2. The input for sequencing was PBMCs, mostly from graft donor cells, taken 360 days after TCRalphabeta/CD19-depleted stem cell transplant. This clonotype was sampled from a male patient between 2 and 10 years old who had a stem cell transplant for acute lymphoblastic leukemia, so the T cells may come from the graft donor. CDR3 residues: CASSKPLAGGPHNEQFF. The CDR3 DNA follows: TGTGCCAGCAGCAAACCATTAGCGGGAGGGCCCCACAATGAGCAGTTCTTC.